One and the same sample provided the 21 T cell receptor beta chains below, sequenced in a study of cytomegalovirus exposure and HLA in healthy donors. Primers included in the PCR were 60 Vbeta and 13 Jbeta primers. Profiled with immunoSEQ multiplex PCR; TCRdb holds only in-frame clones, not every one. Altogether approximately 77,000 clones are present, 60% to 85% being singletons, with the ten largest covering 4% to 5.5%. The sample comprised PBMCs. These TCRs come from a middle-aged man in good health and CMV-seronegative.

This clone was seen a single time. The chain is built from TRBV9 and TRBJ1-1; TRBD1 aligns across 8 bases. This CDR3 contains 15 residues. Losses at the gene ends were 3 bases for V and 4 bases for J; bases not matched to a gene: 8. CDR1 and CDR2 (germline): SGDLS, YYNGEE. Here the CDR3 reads CASSDSGGWSTEAFF. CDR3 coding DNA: TGTGCCAGCAGCGACTCAGGGGGCTGGAGCACTGAAGCTTTCTTT.

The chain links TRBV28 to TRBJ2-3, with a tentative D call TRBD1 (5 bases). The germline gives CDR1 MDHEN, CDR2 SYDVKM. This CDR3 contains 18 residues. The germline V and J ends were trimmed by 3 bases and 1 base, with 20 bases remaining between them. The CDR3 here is CASSLGLAGPKGTDTQYF. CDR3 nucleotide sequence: TGTGCCAGCAGTTTGGGGTTGGCAGGGCCAAAAGGCACAGATACGCAGTATTTT.

The CDR3 DNA reads TGTGCCAGCCGACAGGGCGGGCCTTATAGCAATCAGCCCCAGCATTTT. This codes for CASRQGGPYSNQPQHF. The chain combines TRBV27 with TRBJ1-5, with TRBD1 matching 7 bases. The germline V gene has CDR1 MNHEY and CDR2 SMNVEV (reference sequence). Germline trimming cut 8 bases from V and 0 bases from J; bases unmatched to any gene: 10. This CDR3 has 16 amino acids.

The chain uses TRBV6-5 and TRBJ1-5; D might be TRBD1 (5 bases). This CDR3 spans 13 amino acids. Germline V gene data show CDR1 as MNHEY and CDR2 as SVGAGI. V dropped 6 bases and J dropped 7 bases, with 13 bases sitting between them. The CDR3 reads CASSLTPGQPQHF. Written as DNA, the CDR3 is TGTGCCAGCAGCTTGACTCCAGGGCAGCCCCAGCATTTT.

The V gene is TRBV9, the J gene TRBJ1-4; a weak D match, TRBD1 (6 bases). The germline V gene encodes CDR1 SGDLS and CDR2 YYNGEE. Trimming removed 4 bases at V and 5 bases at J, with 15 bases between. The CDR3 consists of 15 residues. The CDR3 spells CASSLQGLENEKLFF. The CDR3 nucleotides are TGTGCCAGCAGCCTCCAGGGGCTAGAGAATGAAAAACTGTTTTTT.

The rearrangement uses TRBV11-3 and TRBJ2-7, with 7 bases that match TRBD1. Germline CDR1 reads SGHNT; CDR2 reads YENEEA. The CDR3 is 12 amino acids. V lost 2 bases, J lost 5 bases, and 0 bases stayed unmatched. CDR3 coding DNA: TGTGCCAGCAGCTTACAGGGGGACGAGCAGTACTTC. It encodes CASSLQGDEQYF.

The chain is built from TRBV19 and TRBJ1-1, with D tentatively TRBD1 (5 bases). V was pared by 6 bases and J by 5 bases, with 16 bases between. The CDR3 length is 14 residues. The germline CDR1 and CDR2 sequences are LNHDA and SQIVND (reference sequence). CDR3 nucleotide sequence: TGTGCCAGTAGCCATAACGGGGGAGGAACTGAAGCTTTCTTT. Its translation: CASSHNGGGTEAFF.

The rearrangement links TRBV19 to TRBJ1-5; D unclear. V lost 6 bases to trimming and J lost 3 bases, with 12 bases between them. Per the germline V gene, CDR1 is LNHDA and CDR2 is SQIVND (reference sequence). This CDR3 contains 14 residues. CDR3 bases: TGTGCCAGTAGGGCGGGGAACACCAATCAGCCCCAGCATTTT. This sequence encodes CASRAGNTNQPQHF.

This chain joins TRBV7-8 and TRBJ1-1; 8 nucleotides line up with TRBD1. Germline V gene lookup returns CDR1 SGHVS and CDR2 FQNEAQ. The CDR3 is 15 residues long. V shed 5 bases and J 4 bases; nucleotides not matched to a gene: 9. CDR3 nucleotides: TGTGCCAGCAGCCAGGACAGGGCCGCGGGCACTGAAGCTTTCTTT. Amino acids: CASSQDRAAGTEAFF. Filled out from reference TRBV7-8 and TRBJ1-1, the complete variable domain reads GAGVSQSPRYKVAKRGQDVALRCDPISGHVSLFWYQQALGQGPEFLTYFQNEAQLDKSGLPSDRFFAERPEGSVSTLKIQRTQQEDSAVYLCASSQDRAAGTEAFFGQGTRLTVV.

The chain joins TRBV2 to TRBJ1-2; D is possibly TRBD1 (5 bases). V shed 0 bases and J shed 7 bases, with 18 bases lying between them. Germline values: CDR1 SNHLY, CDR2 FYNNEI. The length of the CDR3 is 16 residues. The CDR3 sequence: CASSEALGLGLSGYTF. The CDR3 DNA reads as TGTGCCAGCAGTGAAGCGTTGGGGCTAGGGTTGAGTGGCTACACCTTC.

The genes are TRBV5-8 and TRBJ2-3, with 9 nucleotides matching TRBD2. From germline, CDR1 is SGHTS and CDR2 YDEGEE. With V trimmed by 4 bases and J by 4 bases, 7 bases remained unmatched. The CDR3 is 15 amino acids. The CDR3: CASSIRTSAADTQYF. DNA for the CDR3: TGTGCCAGCAGCATAAGGACTAGCGCGGCAGATACGCAGTATTTT.

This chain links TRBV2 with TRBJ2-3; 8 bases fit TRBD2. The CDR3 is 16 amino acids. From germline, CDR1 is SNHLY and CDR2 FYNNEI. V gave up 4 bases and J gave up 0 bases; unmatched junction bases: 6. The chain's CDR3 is CASSGGSGVSTDTQYF. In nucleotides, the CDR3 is TGTGCCAGCAGTGGCGGTAGCGGGGTTAGCACAGATACGCAGTATTTT. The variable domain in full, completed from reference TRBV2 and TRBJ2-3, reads EPEVTQTPSHQVTQMGQEVILRCVPISNHLYFYWYRQILGQKVEFLVSFYNNEISEKSEIFDDQFSVERPDGSNFTLKIRSTKLEDSAMYFCASSGGSGVSTDTQYFGPGTRLTVL.

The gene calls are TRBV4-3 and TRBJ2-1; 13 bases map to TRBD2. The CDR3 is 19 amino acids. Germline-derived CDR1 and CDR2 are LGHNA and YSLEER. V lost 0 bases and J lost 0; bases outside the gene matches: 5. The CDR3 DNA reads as TGCGCCAGCAGCCAAGAAAGGGGACTAGCGGGAAGCTCCTACAATGAGCAGTTCTTC. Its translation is CASSQERGLAGSSYNEQFF.

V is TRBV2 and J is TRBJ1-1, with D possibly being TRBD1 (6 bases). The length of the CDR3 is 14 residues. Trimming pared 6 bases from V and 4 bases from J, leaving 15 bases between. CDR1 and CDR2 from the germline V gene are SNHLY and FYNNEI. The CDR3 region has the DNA TGTGCCAGCAGAAAGGACAGTCCGAGCACTGAAGCTTTCTTT. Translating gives CASRKDSPSTEAFF.

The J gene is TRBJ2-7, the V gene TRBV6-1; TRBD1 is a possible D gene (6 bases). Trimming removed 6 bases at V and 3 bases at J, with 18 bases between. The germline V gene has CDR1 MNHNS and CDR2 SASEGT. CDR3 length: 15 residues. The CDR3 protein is CASSLQGRGVYEQYF. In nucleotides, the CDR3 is TGTGCCAGCAGCCTCCAAGGCAGGGGCGTCTACGAGCAGTACTTC.

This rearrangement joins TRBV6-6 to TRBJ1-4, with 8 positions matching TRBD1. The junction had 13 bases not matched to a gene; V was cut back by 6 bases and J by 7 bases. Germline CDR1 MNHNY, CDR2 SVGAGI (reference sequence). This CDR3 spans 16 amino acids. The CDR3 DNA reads TGTGCCAGCAGACCCTCATTCCAGGGGGCTGTTGAAAAACTGTTTTTT. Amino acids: CASRPSFQGAVEKLFF.

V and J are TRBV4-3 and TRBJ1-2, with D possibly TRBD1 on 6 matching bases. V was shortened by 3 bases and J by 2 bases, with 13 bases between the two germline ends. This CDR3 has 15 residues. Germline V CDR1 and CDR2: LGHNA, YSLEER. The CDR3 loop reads CASSQGRTENYGYTF. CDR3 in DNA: TGCGCCAGCAGCCAGGGTCGGACAGAAAACTATGGCTACACCTTC.

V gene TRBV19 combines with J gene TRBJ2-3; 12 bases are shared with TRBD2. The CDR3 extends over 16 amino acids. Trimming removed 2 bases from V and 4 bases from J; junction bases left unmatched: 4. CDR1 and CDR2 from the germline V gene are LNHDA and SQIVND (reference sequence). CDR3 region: CASSILGLAGSDTQYF. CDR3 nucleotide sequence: TGTGCCAGTAGTATACTGGGACTAGCGGGCTCAGATACGCAGTATTTT.

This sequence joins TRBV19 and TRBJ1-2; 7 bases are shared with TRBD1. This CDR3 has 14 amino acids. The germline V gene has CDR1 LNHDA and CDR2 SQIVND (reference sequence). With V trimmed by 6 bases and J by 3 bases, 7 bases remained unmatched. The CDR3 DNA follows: TGTGCCAGTAGAAGCAGGGGGGACTACTATGGCTACACCTTC. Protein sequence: CASRSRGDYYGYTF.

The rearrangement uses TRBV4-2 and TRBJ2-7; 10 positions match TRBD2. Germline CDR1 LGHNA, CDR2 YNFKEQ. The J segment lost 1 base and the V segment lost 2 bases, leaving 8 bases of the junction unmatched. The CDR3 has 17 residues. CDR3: CASSQHLAGERSYEQYF. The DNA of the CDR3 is TGTGCCAGCAGCCAACACCTAGCGGGAGAACGTTCCTACGAGCAGTACTTC.

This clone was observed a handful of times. The CDR3 region is CASSTTGSAGNTIYF. In DNA, the CDR3 is TGTGCCAGTAGCACTACAGGGTCGGCAGGAAACACCATATATTTT. This chain links TRBV19 with TRBJ1-3; TRBD1 is a possible D gene (6 bases). Germline V gene lookup returns CDR1 LNHDA and CDR2 SQIVND (reference sequence). The CDR3 sequence is 15 residues long. V was clipped by 6 bases and J by 4 bases, with 16 bases between them.